What follows are 28 T cell receptor beta chains derived from one specimen sequenced in a study of T cells in Graves' hyperthyroidism and ophthalmopathy (dated by TCRdb to about 2019). The method behind the library was multiplex PCR. Sequencing used an Illumina HiSeq 2000. Amplification of TCR beta CDR3 regions was carried out from RNA transcripts. For the first round of RT-PCR on the TCR CDR3, the HTBI primer set was used together with the Qiagen OneStep RT-PCR kit. TCRdb cleaned the public reads at Q25 with fastp, built clones with MiXCR and kept in-frame beta chains. Every entry covers one CDR3 protein and lists the most common genes and DNA from its rows. The sample data list a few hundred thousand distinct CDR3 sequences, and about 17% of these were observed just once. Together, the top ten hold 55% to 60% of the sample. The sample consisted of blood. These receptors all stem from a woman aged 55-70 years with Graves' ophthalmopathy.

At least ten counts were recorded for this clonotype. For the CDR3, the DNA is TGCAGTGCTAAGGACCTCAATAGCAATCAGCCCCAGCATTTT. It yields the protein CSAKDLNSNQPQHF. The rearrangement joins TRBV20-1 to TRBJ1-5, with D hard to call. V was trimmed by 4 bases and J by 0 bases, leaving 10 bases between them. The CDR3 spans 14 residues. Germline lookup yields CDR1 DFQATT and CDR2 SNEGSKA (reference sequence).

J is TRBJ1-1 and V is TRBV25-1, with TRBD1 matching over 10 bases. The CDR3 spans 15 residues. J lost 3 bases, V lost 4 bases, and 5 bases had no gene match. CDR1 MGHDK and CDR2 SYGVNS come from the germline V gene. DNA for the CDR3: TGTGCCAGCAGTGTGACAGGGGGCGCCGACACTGAAGCTTTCTTT. It specifies CASSVTGGADTEAFF.

This clonotype has at least ten counts. V is TRBV5-1 and J is TRBJ2-1, with 8 bases that match TRBD1. The CDR3 length is 15 residues. V was clipped by 0 bases and J by 8 bases; unmatched bases: 7. Germline V CDR1 and CDR2: SGHRS, YFSETQ. CDR3 sequence reads: CASSLGLDRGHEQFF. CDR3 DNA sequence: TGCGCCAGCAGCTTGGGACTTGACAGGGGACATGAGCAGTTCTTC.

This clonotype has a handful of counts. The J gene is TRBJ2-3, the V gene TRBV29-1; D gene ambiguous. This CDR3 contains 14 residues. V was shortened by 2 bases and J by 0 bases, with 9 bases between the two germline ends. Germline V gene sequence: CDR1 SQVTM, CDR2 ANQGSEA. CDR3 DNA: TGCAGCGTTGAATCCGCAGGTAGCACAGATACGCAGTATTTT. Its protein is CSVESAGSTDTQYF.

This clonotype has a handful of counts. The chain employs TRBV24-1 and TRBJ2-2; 10 bases fit TRBD1. Germline V lookup: CDR1 KGHDR, CDR2 SFDVKD. The CDR3 consists of 18 residues. Trimming at V came to 2 bases and at J to 1 base, leaving 6 bases not matched to a gene. Here the CDR3 DNA reads TGTGCCACCAGTGATTGGGTGACAGGGGGCTGGAACACCGGGGAGCTGTTTTTT. Translation gives CATSDWVTGGWNTGELFF.

In its sample, this clonotype was seen many times. This rearrangement joins TRBV7-9 to TRBJ2-2; either TRBD1 or TRBD2 may supply D (5 bases each). This CDR3 region has 16 residues. The ends were cut back, 4 bases at V and 5 bases at J, with 17 bases in the middle. Germline assignment: CDR1 SEHNR and CDR2 FQNEAQ (reference sequence). In DNA form, the CDR3 reads TGTGCCAGCAGCTCAACCTTGGGGGTGAGAACCGGGGAGCTGTTTTTT. Protein: CASSSTLGVRTGELFF.

This clonotype has ten or more counts. This rearrangement joins TRBV7-9 to TRBJ2-4; 8 bases are shared with TRBD1. V lost 5 bases and J lost 3; bases outside the gene matches: 3. The germline gives CDR1 SEHNR, CDR2 FQNEAQ (reference sequence). This CDR3 is built from 14 residues. In nucleotides, the CDR3 is TGTGCCAGCAGCGAAGGGACAGGCAAAAACATTCAGTACTTC. This sequence encodes CASSEGTGKNIQYF.

Remarks on this clonotype: A read error may produce the germline difference seen at one junction end. This chain uses TRBV7-7 with TRBJ2-7; D could derive from TRBD1 or TRBD2 (5 bases each). Germline assignment: CDR1 SSHAT and CDR2 FNYEAQ (reference sequence). The CDR3 is 15 amino acids. As DNA, the CDR3 is TGTGCTAGCAGCCCCGTGGGACGGTGGTCCTACGAGCAGTACTTC. It codes for CASSPVGRWSYEQYF.

This clonotype was picked up many times. This chain links TRBV10-2 with TRBJ1-1; no firm D call. V was shortened by 6 bases and J by 3 bases, with 5 bases between the two germline ends. The germline CDR1 and CDR2 sequences are WSHSY and SAAADI. This CDR3 spans 11 amino acids. The CDR3 sequence: CASRWDTEAFF. The CDR3 DNA follows: TGCGCCAGCAGGTGGGACACTGAAGCTTTCTTT.

This clonotype has at least ten counts. The chain carries TRBV2 and TRBJ2-5; 9 positions agree with TRBD1. The V and J ends lost 7 bases and 3 bases, in that order; junction bases with no gene match: 6. The CDR3 has 14 residues. Germline CDR1 and CDR2: SNHLY and FYNNEI. The CDR3, as DNA: TGTGCCAGCACCCGGACAGGGGTAGAAGAGACCCAGTACTTC. It encodes CASTRTGVEETQYF. Full variable domain (missing parts from reference TRBV2 and TRBJ2-5): EPEVTQTPSHQVTQMGQEVILRCVPISNHLYFYWYRQILGQKVEFLVSFYNNEISEKSEIFDDQFSVERPDGSNFTLKIRSTKLEDSAMYFCASTRTGVEETQYFGPGTRLLVL.

This chain connects TRBV4-1 to TRBJ2-7; no clear D gene. Germline CDR1 and CDR2: MGHRA and YSYEKL. The V and J ends lost 1 base and 7 bases respectively, with 11 bases between them. The CDR3 covers 13 residues. The CDR3 loop reads CASSQGVYGEQYF. CDR3 nucleotide sequence: TGCGCCAGCAGCCAAGGTGTTTATGGTGAGCAGTACTTC.

This clonotype was recorded many times. The V call is TRBV4-2, the J call TRBJ2-7; D is undetermined. The CDR3 runs to 14 residues. V was trimmed by 4 bases and J by 2 bases, leaving 12 bases between them. Germline V gene data show CDR1 as LGHNA and CDR2 as YNFKEQ. The CDR3 DNA follows: TGTGCCAGCAGCCGGGTGGCAGAAACCTACGAGCAGTACTTC. Amino acid sequence: CASSRVAETYEQYF.

This clonotype was seen only a few times. The chain carries TRBV11-3 and TRBJ2-3; 10 nucleotides align to TRBD2. Unmatched junction bases numbered 5, after V lost 5 bases and J lost 3 bases. The germline V gene has CDR1 SGHNT and CDR2 YENEEA. CDR3 length: 15 amino acids. The CDR3 reads CASSTAGGTTDTQYF. In DNA, the CDR3 is TGTGCCAGCAGCACAGCGGGGGGGACAACAGATACGCAGTATTTT.

This clonotype was recorded many times. The rearrangement uses TRBV5-1 and TRBJ2-3; TRBD1 matches 8 bases. This CDR3 is 14 amino acids long. J gave up 2 bases and V 6 bases, and 5 bases lay outside the gene matches. Germline V gives CDR1 SGHRS, CDR2 YFSETQ. CDR3 sequence (DNA): TGCGCCAGCAACGGACAGGGCTACACAGATACGCAGTATTTT. Protein: CASNGQGYTDTQYF.

This clonotype occurred many times. The chain recombines TRBV7-3 with TRBJ2-3, with a weak D call TRBD2 (7 bases). V shed 5 bases and J shed 3 bases, with 12 bases lying between them. Germline V lookup: CDR1 SGHTA, CDR2 FQGTGA. This CDR3 is built from 14 residues. The CDR3 loop reads CASSGGGGTDTQYF. Here the CDR3 DNA reads TGTGCCAGCAGCGGAGGGGGGGGGACAGATACGCAGTATTTT.

The chain has TRBV20-1 and TRBJ2-3; TRBD2 matches at 8 bases. Germline assignment: CDR1 DFQATT and CDR2 SNEGSKA (reference sequence). CDR3 length: 15 residues. J gave up 0 bases and V 6 bases, and 8 bases lay outside the gene matches. In DNA, the CDR3 is TGCAGTGCCGCGGACCAGCGGGGGAGCACAGATACGCAGTATTTT. Translating it yields CSAADQRGSTDTQYF.

The chain joins TRBV4-1 to TRBJ1-2; perhaps TRBD1 as D (6 bases). The V gene lost 4 bases and the J gene lost 3 bases, with 15 bases spanning the gap. Germline values: CDR1 MGHRA, CDR2 YSYEKL. This CDR3 region has 15 residues. Here the CDR3 reads CASSLRGSADYGYTF. The CDR3 DNA sequence: TGCGCCAGCAGCCTCAGGGGTTCGGCGGACTATGGCTACACCTTC.

The sample holds a few counts of this clonotype. The V gene is TRBV3-1, the J gene TRBJ1-5; D is unclear. Per germline, CDR1 LGHDT and CDR2 YNNKEL (reference sequence). V dropped 0 bases and J dropped 6 bases, with 9 bases sitting between them. CDR3 size: 14 residues. CDR3 DNA: TGTGCCAGCAGCCAAGATCCGTCACTTCAGCCCCAGCATTTT. Amino acids: CASSQDPSLQPQHF.

The rearrangement uses TRBV27 and TRBJ2-7; the D gene is possibly TRBD2 (5 bases). V lost 8 bases to trimming and J lost 5 bases, with 19 bases between them. The length of the CDR3 is 14 residues. Germline V lookup: CDR1 MNHEY, CDR2 SMNVEV (reference sequence). The CDR3 loop reads CASHPGGRKDEQYF. The CDR3 DNA follows: TGTGCCAGCCACCCCGGAGGCAGGAAGGACGAGCAGTACTTC.

J is TRBJ2-1 and V is TRBV7-9, with D possibly TRBD2 on 6 matching bases. In germline, CDR1 is SEHNR, CDR2 FQNEAQ (reference sequence). Trimming took off 5 bases at V and 0 bases at J, with 11 bases between the two ends. The CDR3 covers 15 residues. The CDR3, as DNA: TGTGCCAGCAGCCCTCGGGGGAGCTCCTACAATGAGCAGTTCTTC. Protein product: CASSPRGSSYNEQFF.

This chain links TRBV29-1 with TRBJ2-2; D may be TRBD1 (5 bases). Germline CDR1 reads SQVTM; CDR2 reads ANQGSEA. CDR3 length: 12 residues. V shed 5 bases and J shed 1 base, with 5 bases lying between them. In DNA, the CDR3 is TGCAGCGTTAGGGGGAACACCGGGGAGCTGTTTTTT. It codes for CSVRGNTGELFF.

Comment on this clonotype: One base away lies a much larger clone, so this may be a sequencing read error. The V gene is TRBV30, the J gene TRBJ2-6; no clear D. This CDR3 comprises 15 residues. V was clipped by 5 bases and J by 5 bases, with 16 bases between them. Germline V lookup: CDR1 GTSNPN, CDR2 SVGIG (reference sequence). The chain's CDR3 is CAWLDLTARANVLTF. DNA for the CDR3: TGTGCCTGGTTGGACCTTACGGCTAGGGCCAACGTCCTGACTTTC.

This clonotype was observed a few times. The rearrangement joins TRBV9 to TRBJ2-2, with D uncertain. V was pared by 3 bases and J by 7 bases, with 10 bases between. The length of the CDR3 is 13 residues. CDR1 and CDR2 (germline): SGDLS, YYNGEE. In nucleotides, the CDR3 is TGTGCCAGCAGCGCCGCCAGGATCGGGGAGCTGTTTTTT. It encodes CASSAARIGELFF.

This clonotype was counted many times. The chain uses TRBV9 and TRBJ2-3, with unresolved D. The CDR3 length is 15 residues. The V end lost 0 bases, the J end lost 2 bases, and 10 bases lay between the germline ends. Per germline, CDR1 SGDLS and CDR2 YYNGEE. In DNA form, the CDR3 reads TGTGCCAGCAGCGTAGCTTTAGGCTCCACAGATACGCAGTATTTT. Encoded protein: CASSVALGSTDTQYF.

The rearrangement uses TRBV29-1 and TRBJ1-2, with a weak D call TRBD1 (5 bases). The length of the CDR3 is 13 residues. With 7 bases removed from V and 2 bases from J, the gap between germline ends came to 14 bases. Looked up from germline, CDR1 is SQVTM and CDR2 is ANQGSEA. CDR3 sequence (DNA): TGCAGCGCAGGGCCCGGGGAAAACTATGGCTACACCTTC. It codes for CSAGPGENYGYTF.

This clonotype showed up many times. The J gene is TRBJ2-7, the V gene TRBV9; tentatively, D is TRBD1 or TRBD2 (5 bases each). The V gene lost 0 bases and the J gene lost 4 bases, with 14 bases spanning the gap. This CDR3 is built from 15 residues. Per the germline V gene, CDR1 is SGDLS and CDR2 is YYNGEE. The CDR3 is CASSVGDPTDYEQYF. CDR3 coding DNA: TGTGCCAGCAGCGTAGGGGACCCCACGGATTACGAGCAGTACTTC.

This clonotype was seen repeatedly, ten times or more. V usage is TRBV9 and J usage is TRBJ1-2; D is uncertain. Trimming removed 4 bases from V and 6 bases from J, with 13 bases in between. Germline V CDR1 and CDR2: SGDLS, YYNGEE. The CDR3 contains 13 residues. CDR3 residues: CASSLGREDGYTF. The CDR3 DNA follows: TGTGCCAGCAGCCTTGGACGGGAGGATGGCTACACCTTC. Drawing the rest from reference TRBV9 and TRBJ1-2, the complete variable domain is DSGVTQTPKHLITATGQRVTLRCSPRSGDLSVYWYQQSLDQGLQFLIQYYNGEERAKGNILERFSAQQFPDLHSELNLSSLELGDSALYFCASSLGREDGYTFGSGTRLTVV.

This chain uses TRBV15 with TRBJ2-3; weak D call: TRBD1 (5 bases). This CDR3 comprises 14 residues. CDR1 and CDR2 (germline): LNHNV, YYDKDF (reference sequence). The V end lost 0 bases, the J end lost 5 bases, and 9 bases lay between the germline ends. The CDR3 region has the DNA TGTGCCACCAGCAGAGACTCAGGGAAAGATACGCAGTATTTT. Protein sequence: CATSRDSGKDTQYF.